This TCR beta chain was captured by sequencing in a study of CD8 T cells in ankylosing spondylitis. Notes on the study in general: Among TCR beta sequences, a motif of roughly 8 highly homologous variants appeared characteristic of ankylosing spondylitis blood.

From the 5' RACE reads, TCRdb called clonotypes with MiXCR, one entry per CDR3 protein. The table lists approximately 150,000 distinct CDR3 sequences, roughly a third of them singletons. CDR3 length: 15 residues. V was pared by 3 bases and J by 0 bases, with 12 bases between. Germline V gives CDR1 LNHDA, CDR2 SQIVND (reference sequence). This clonotype has ten or more counts. The antigen remains unidentified. V gene TRBV19 combines with J gene TRBJ2-7, with D possibly matching TRBD1 (5 bases). The clonotype was recovered from a male donor with ankylosing spondylitis. Sequences were obtained from synovial fluid, either unsorted or a sorted T cell fraction (not recorded which). Here the CDR3 DNA reads TGTGCCAGTAGTATCCAGGGCTACAGCTCCTACGAGCAGTACTTC. Its translation: CASSIQGYSSYEQYF.